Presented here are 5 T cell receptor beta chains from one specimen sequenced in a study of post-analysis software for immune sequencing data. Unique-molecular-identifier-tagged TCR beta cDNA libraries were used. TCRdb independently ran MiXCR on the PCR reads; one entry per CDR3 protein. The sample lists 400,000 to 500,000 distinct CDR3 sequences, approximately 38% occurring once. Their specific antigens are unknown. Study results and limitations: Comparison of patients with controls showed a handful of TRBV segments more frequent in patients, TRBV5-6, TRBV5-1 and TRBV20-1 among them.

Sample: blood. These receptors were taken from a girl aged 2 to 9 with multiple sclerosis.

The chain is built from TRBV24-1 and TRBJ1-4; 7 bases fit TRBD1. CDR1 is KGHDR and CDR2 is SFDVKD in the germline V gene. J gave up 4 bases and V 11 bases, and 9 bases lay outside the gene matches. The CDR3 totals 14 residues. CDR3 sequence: CASDPGTDNEKLFF. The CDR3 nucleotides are TGTGCCAGTGATCCCGGGACAGATAATGAAAAACTGTTTTTT.

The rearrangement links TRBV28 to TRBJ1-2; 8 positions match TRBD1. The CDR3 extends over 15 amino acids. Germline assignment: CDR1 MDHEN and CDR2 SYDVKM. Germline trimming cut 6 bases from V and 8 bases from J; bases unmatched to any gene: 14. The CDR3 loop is CASRRPRQGLGGYTF. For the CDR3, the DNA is TGTGCCAGCAGACGGCCGCGACAGGGGCTTGGGGGCTACACCTTC.

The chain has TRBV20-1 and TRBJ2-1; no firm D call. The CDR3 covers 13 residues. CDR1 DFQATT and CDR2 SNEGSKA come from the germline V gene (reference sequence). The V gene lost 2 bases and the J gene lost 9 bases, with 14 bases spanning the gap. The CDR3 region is CSARKTPSIEQFF. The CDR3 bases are TGCAGTGCTAGAAAAACTCCATCTATTGAGCAGTTCTTC.

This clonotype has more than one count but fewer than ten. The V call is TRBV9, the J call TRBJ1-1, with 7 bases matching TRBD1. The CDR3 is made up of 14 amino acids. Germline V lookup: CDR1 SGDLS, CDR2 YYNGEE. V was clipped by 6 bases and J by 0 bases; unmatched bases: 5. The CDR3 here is CASTPGGMNTEAFF. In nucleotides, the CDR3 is TGTGCCAGCACCCCAGGGGGAATGAACACTGAAGCTTTCTTT.

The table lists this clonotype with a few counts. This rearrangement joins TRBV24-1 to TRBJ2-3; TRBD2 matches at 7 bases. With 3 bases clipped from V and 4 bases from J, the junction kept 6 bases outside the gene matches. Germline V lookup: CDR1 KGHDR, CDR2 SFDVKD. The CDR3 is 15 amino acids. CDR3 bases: TGTGCCACCAGTGATGCGACTAGCAGCGCAGATACGCAGTATTTT. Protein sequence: CATSDATSSADTQYF.